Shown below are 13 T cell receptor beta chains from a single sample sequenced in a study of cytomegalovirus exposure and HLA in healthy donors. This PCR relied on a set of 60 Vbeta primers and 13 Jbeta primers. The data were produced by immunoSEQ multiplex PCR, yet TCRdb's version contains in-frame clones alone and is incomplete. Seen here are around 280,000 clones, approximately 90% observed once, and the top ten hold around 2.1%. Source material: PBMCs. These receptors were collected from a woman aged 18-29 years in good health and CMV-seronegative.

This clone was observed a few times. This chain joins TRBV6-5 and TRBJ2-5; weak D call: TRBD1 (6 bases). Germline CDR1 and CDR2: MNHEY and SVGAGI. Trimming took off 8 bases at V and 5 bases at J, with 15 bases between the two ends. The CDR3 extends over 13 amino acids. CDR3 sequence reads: CASAPGHGETQYF. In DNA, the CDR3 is TGTGCCAGCGCTCCGGGACATGGGGAGACCCAGTACTTC.

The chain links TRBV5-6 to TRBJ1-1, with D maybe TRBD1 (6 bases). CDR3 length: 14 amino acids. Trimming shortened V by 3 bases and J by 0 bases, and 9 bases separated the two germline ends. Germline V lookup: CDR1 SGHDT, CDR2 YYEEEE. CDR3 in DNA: TGTGCCAGCAGCTCCACAGGGATGAACACTGAAGCTTTCTTT. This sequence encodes CASSSTGMNTEAFF.

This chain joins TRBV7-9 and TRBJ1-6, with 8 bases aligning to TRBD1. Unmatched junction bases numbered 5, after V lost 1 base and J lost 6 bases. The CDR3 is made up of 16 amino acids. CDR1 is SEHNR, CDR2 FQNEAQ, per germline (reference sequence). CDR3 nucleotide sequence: TGTGCCAGCAGCTTAGGGCAGGGGGCCCCTAATTCACCCCTCCACTTT. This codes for CASSLGQGAPNSPLHF. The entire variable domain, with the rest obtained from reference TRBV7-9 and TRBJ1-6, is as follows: DTGVSQNPRHKITKRGQNVTFRCDPISEHNRLYWYRQTLGQGPEFLTYFQNEAQLEKSRLLSDRFSAERPKGSFSTLEIQRTEQGDSAMYLCASSLGQGAPNSPLHFGNGTRLTVT.

The CDR3 coding sequence is TGCAGCGTTGAAGGCGGACAGCTCTATGGCTACACCTTC. This encodes CSVEGGQLYGYTF. The rearrangement links TRBV29-1 to TRBJ1-2, with D maybe TRBD1 (6 bases). Trimming stripped 1 base from V and 4 bases from J, with 10 bases between. This CDR3 is 13 amino acids long. The germline CDR1 and CDR2 sequences are SQVTM and ANQGSEA. Looking up the rest from reference TRBV29-1 and TRBJ1-2 gives the full variable domain: SAVISQKPSRDICQRGTSLTIQCQVDSQVTMMFWYRQQPGQSLTLIATANQGSEATYESGFVIDKFPISRPNLTFSTLTVSNMSPEDSSIYLCSVEGGQLYGYTFGSGTRLTVV.

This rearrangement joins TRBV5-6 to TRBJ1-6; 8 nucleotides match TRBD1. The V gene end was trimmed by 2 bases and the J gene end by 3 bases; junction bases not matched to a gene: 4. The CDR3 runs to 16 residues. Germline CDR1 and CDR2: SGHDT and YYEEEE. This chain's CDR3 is CASSFQGAVYNSPLHF. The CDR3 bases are TGTGCCAGCAGCTTCCAGGGGGCCGTCTATAATTCACCCCTCCACTTT.

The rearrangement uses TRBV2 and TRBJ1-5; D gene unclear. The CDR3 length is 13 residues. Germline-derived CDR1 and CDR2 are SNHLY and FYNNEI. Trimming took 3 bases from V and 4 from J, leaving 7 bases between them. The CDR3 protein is CASSDAGNQPQHF. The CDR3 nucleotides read TGTGCCAGCAGTGATGCGGGAAATCAGCCCCAGCATTTT.

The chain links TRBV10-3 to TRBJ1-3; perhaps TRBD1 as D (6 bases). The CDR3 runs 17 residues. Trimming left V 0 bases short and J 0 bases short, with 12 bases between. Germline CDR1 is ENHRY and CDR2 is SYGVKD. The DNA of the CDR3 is TGTGCCATCAGTGAGTCTTTTGGACAGACCTCTGGAAACACCATATATTTT. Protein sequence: CAISESFGQTSGNTIYF.

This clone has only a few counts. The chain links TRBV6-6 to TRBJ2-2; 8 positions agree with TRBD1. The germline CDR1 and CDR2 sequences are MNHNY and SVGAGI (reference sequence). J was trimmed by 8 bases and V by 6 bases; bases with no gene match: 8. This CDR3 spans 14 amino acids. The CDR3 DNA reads TGTGCCAGCAGCTCGAGACAGGGGCCTGGGGAGCTGTTTTTT. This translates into CASSSRQGPGELFF.

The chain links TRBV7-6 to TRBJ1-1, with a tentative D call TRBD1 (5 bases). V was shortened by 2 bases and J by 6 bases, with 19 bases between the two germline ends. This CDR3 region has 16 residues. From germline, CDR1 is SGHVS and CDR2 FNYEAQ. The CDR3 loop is CASSLRERGWVAEAFF. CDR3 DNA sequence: TGTGCCAGCAGCTTACGTGAAAGGGGATGGGTGGCTGAAGCTTTCTTT.

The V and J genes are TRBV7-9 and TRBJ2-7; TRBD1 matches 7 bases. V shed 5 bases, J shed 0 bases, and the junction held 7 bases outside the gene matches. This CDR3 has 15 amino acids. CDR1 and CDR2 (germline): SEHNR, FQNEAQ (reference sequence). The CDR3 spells CASSHPGQNSYEQYF. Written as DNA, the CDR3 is TGTGCCAGCAGCCATCCGGGACAGAACTCCTACGAGCAGTACTTC.

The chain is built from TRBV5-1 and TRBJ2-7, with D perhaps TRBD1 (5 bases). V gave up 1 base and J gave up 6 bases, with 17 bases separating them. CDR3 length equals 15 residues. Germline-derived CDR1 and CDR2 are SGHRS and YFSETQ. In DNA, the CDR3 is TGCGCCAGCAGCTTGTCAGGCCAGGGAAAGGGCGAGCAGTACTTC. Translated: CASSLSGQGKGEQYF.

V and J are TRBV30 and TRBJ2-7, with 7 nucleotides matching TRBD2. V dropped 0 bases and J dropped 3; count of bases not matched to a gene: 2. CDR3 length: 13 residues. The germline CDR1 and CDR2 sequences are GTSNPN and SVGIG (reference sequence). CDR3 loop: CAWSVGRDYEQYF. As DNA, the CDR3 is TGTGCCTGGAGTGTTGGGAGGGACTACGAGCAGTACTTC.

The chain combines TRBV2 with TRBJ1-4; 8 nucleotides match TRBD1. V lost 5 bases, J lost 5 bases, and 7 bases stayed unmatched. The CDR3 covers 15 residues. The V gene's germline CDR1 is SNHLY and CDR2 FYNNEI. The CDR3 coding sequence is TGTGCCAGCAGTTCAGAGGGACAGGTGAATGAAAAACTGTTTTTT. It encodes CASSSEGQVNEKLFF.